The rows below give T cell receptor beta chains drawn from one sample of a study of cytomegalovirus exposure and HLA in healthy donors. The method was immunoSEQ multiplex PCR; TCRdb's version includes in-frame clones alone and lacks a portion of them. The sample has roughly 150,000 clones; less than 90% are singletons. The material sequenced was PBMCs. These TCRs come from a woman in her late teens or twenties in good health and CMV-seropositive. CDR3s include the opening cysteine and the closing phenylalanine or tryptophan. D genes are given only for firm matches. Part of the rows lack a size; the others show once, few, many or a class for expanded clones.

abundance	v_gene	d_gene	j_gene	CDR3nt	CDR3aa
-	TRBV27	-	TRBJ2-2	TGTGCCAGCAGTTTAGGAGCGTTGAACACCGGGGAGCTGTTTTTT	CASSLGALNTGELFF
-	TRBV21-1	-	TRBJ1-1	TGTGCCAGCAGCAATAGTTTGTGTCGACAGTCAAACACTGAAGCTTTCTTT	CASSNSLCRQSNTEAFF
-	TRBV5-4	-	TRBJ1-1	TGTGCCAGCAGCTTGGATCCCAGATCGAACACTGAAGCTTTCTTT	CASSLDPRSNTEAFF
-	TRBV2	-	TRBJ1-5	TGTGCCAGCAGGGGGGGTCGGGGTTTGAACAATCAGCCCCAGCATTTT	CASRGGRGLNNQPQHF
-	TRBV28	-	TRBJ2-7	TGTGCCAGCGGGACTCCCGGGTCCTACGAGCAGTACTTC	CASGTPGSYEQYF
many	TRBV29-1	-	TRBJ1-1	TGCAGCGTTGACCTGGGCAGACAAAACACTGAAGCTTTCTTT	CSVDLGRQNTEAFF
-	TRBV6-5	TRBD2	TRBJ2-1	TGTGCCAGCAGCGGTACTAGCGGATACTACAATGAGCAGTTCTTC	CASSGTSGYYNEQFF
-	TRBV6-5	TRBD1	TRBJ2-5	TGTGCCAGCAGTCACAGGGGGAAAGAGACCCAGTACTTC	CASSHRGKETQYF
-	TRBV29-1	-	TRBJ2-1	TGCAGCGTTGGCGGGATAAGTAATGAGCAGTTCTTC	CSVGGISNEQFF
-	TRBV7-9	TRBD2	TRBJ2-3	TGTGCCAGCAGCCAACGGACTAGCGACAGCACAGATACGCAGTATTTT	CASSQRTSDSTDTQYF
-	TRBV6-1	TRBD1	TRBJ2-3	TGTGCCAGCAAAAGGGGACAGGGGTCAGGAGATACGCAGTATTTT	CASKRGQGSGDTQYF
once	TRBV29-1	TRBD2	TRBJ2-2	TGCAGCGTTGGACTAGCTAACACCGGGGAGCTGTTTTTT	CSVGLANTGELFF
-	TRBV5-1	-	TRBJ2-2	TGCGCCAGCAGCAACGGGCCCTCTCAGGGCACCGGGGAGCTGTTTTTT	CASSNGPSQGTGELFF
-	TRBV11-2	TRBD2	TRBJ2-2	TGTGCCAGCAGCTTACGGGGGGCCGGGGAGCTGTTTTTT	CASSLRGAGELFF
-	TRBV15	-	TRBJ1-5	TGTGCCACCAGCAGACTGCGGGCCGGCAATCAGCCCCAGCATTTT	CATSRLRAGNQPQHF
-	TRBV5-4	-	TRBJ2-7	TGTGCCAGCAGCTTGGGCGGGGGCAGCTCCTACGAGCAGTACTTC	CASSLGGGSSYEQYF